Below are 30 T cell receptor beta chains sequenced from a single sample in a study of T cells in women clearing cervical HPV infection. Here immunoSEQ multiplex PCR was the method, and the copy in TCRdb shows in-frame clones only, minus some. This sample's table reports tens of thousands of clones. The sample comprised blood buffy coat. Receptors were obtained from a woman aged 18-69 years with a cervical HPV16 infection that either progressed to CIN3+ or cleared (not recorded which).

In regard to this clone: The read gets to within 3 residues of the CDR3 end, and the germline J gene fills in the rest. The genes are TRBV2 and TRBJ1-2; possibly TRBD1 for D (6 bases). Looked up from germline, CDR1 is SNHLY and CDR2 is FYNNEI. Trimming stripped 8 bases from V and 2 bases from J, with 15 bases between. The CDR3 contains 14 residues. The CDR3 here is CASRIGTPNYGYTF. The covered CDR3 bases are TGTGCCAGCCGTATAGGGACACCAAACTATGGC. Variable domain in full (rest from reference TRBV2 and TRBJ1-2): EPEVTQTPSHQVTQMGQEVILRCVPISNHLYFYWYRQILGQKVEFLVSFYNNEISEKSEIFDDQFSVERPDGSNFTLKIRSTKLEDSAMYFCASRIGTPNYGYTFGSGTRLTVV.

For this clone: The read terminates 3 residues before the CDR3 end, so the remaining end is supplied by the germline J gene. The genes are TRBV20-1 and TRBJ2-5; D might be TRBD2 (6 bases). The CDR3 extends over 15 amino acids. Germline V lookup: CDR1 DFQATT, CDR2 SNEGSKA (reference sequence). V shed 6 bases and J shed 5 bases, with 22 bases lying between them. CDR3 region: CSARILGTRGETQYF. CDR3 DNA, as far as it was read: TGCAGTGCCCGTATCTTAGGGACTCGGGGGGAGACC.

A remark on this clone: The observed sequence ends 3 residues before the CDR3 terminus, with the missing tail filled in from the germline J gene. This chain links TRBV29-1 with TRBJ2-1, with 9 bases matching TRBD1. Germline trimming cut 7 bases from V and 6 bases from J; bases unmatched to any gene: 4. The CDR3 runs 12 residues. Per germline, CDR1 SQVTM and CDR2 ANQGSEA. CDR3 bases read: TGCAGCGGGACAGGGGTTATCAATGAG. This codes for CSGTGVINE. In full, the CDR3 reads CSGTGVINEQFF.

Worth noting for this clone: The read falls 3 residues short of the CDR3 end, and the missing part is taken from the germline J gene. The J gene is TRBJ2-1, the V gene TRBV6-1; 8 bases agree with TRBD2. The V segment lost 4 bases and the J segment 6 bases; nucleotides outside the gene matches: 5. CDR1 MNHNS and CDR2 SASEGT come from the germline V gene. There are 14 residues in the CDR3. The CDR3 DNA, read in part, is TGTGCCAGCAGTGTAACCGGGACTAGCAATGAG. Its translation: CASSVTGTSNE. The full CDR3 protein is CASSVTGTSNEQFF.

A word on this clone: The read terminates 3 residues before the CDR3 end, so the remaining end is supplied by the germline J gene. This sequence joins TRBV27 and TRBJ2-1; 12 nucleotides match TRBD2. CDR3 length equals 14 residues. Germline V gives CDR1 MNHEY, CDR2 SMNVEV (reference sequence). The ends lost 8 bases at V and 5 bases at J; junction bases unmatched: 4. The CDR3 bases that were read are TGTGCCAGCCGGACTAGCGGGATGAACAATGAG. Protein sequence: CASRTSGMNNE. The complete CDR3 sequence is CASRTSGMNNEQFF.

As regards this clone: The read terminates 3 residues ahead of where the CDR3 ends, so the germline J gene completes it. The rearrangement links TRBV30 to TRBJ2-1, with 9 bases aligning to TRBD1. This CDR3 spans 17 amino acids. Germline V gives CDR1 GTSNPN, CDR2 SVGIG (reference sequence). J was trimmed by 0 bases and V by 0 bases; bases with no gene match: 6. CDR3 amino acids: CAWSVEQGASSYNEQFF. The CDR3 bases that were read are TGTGCCTGGAGTGTGGAACAGGGGGCGAGCTCCTACAATGAG.

With regard to this clone: Read data end 3 residues before the CDR3 end; the end is taken from the germline J gene. The rearrangement links TRBV23-1 to TRBJ2-3; TRBD1 agrees at 10 bases. TRBV23-1 is classed as an ORF, of uncertain function. The CDR3 consists of 16 residues. With V trimmed by 5 bases and J by 3 bases, 8 bases remained unmatched. Partial CDR3 DNA: TGCGCCAGCAGTTGCCGGGACAGGGGAGTGACAGATACG. It codes for CASSCRDRGVTDT. The entire CDR3 protein is CASSCRDRGVTDTQYF.

On this clone: Coverage ceases 3 residues before the CDR3 finishes, and the germline J gene fills in the end. V and J are TRBV2 and TRBJ2-1; a possible D gene is TRBD1 (6 bases). V lost 6 bases and J lost 0, with 6 bases in between. The CDR3 is made up of 13 amino acids. Germline lookup yields CDR1 SNHLY and CDR2 FYNNEI. The covered CDR3 bases are TGTGCCAGCAGACAGGGCTCCTACAATGAG. It yields the protein CASRQGSYNE. The whole CDR3 reads CASRQGSYNEQFF.

Turning to this clone: The read stops 3 residues short of the end of the CDR3; the missing end is completed from the germline J gene. The chain links TRBV2 to TRBJ2-3; TRBD2 is a possible D gene (6 bases). The CDR3 consists of 15 residues. CDR1 is SNHLY and CDR2 is FYNNEI in the germline V gene. Trimming took off 6 bases at V and 6 bases at J, with 19 bases between the two ends. The CDR3 protein is CASRVRSGDGDTQYF. The CDR3 DNA, read in part, is TGTGCCAGCAGAGTGAGGTCGGGGGATGGGGATACG. Looking up the rest from reference TRBV2 and TRBJ2-3 gives the full variable domain: EPEVTQTPSHQVTQMGQEVILRCVPISNHLYFYWYRQILGQKVEFLVSFYNNEISEKSEIFDDQFSVERPDGSNFTLKIRSTKLEDSAMYFCASRVRSGDGDTQYFGPGTRLTVL.

Concerning this clone itself: The sequenced fragment ends 3 residues before the CDR3 boundary, so the rest is inferred from the germline J gene. The genes are TRBV2 and TRBJ2-1; 10 bases map to TRBD2. The V and J ends lost 5 bases and 9 bases, in that order; junction bases with no gene match: 10. The germline CDR1 and CDR2 sequences are SNHLY and FYNNEI. This CDR3 is 15 amino acids long. CDR3 sequence: CASSPLAGVGSEQFF. Incomplete CDR3 DNA: TGTGCCAGCAGTCCTCTAGCGGGAGTAGGCAGTGAG.

CDR3 DNA, as far as it was read: TGTGCCAGTAGCAACCAAGAGACC. Translation gives CASSNQET. The entire CDR3 is CASSNQETQYF. The chain is built from TRBV19 and TRBJ2-5; D unresolved. The read ends 3 residues shy of where the CDR3 ends; the end is completed using the germline J gene. The germline V gene encodes CDR1 LNHDA and CDR2 SQIVND (reference sequence). CDR3 size: 11 residues. V gave up 6 bases and J gave up 0 bases, with 2 bases separating them.

Worth noting for this clone: The sequenced fragment ends 3 residues before the CDR3 boundary, so the rest is inferred from the germline J gene. This chain uses TRBV28 with TRBJ2-7; TRBD2 might be the D (5 bases). Germline V lookup: CDR1 MDHEN, CDR2 SYDVKM. This CDR3 spans 16 amino acids. The V end lost 5 bases, the J end lost 0 bases, and 17 bases lay between the germline ends. Partial CDR3 DNA: TGTGCCAGCAGTCCACGGCGGCGGAGGAGCTCCTACGAG. This gives the protein CASSPRRRRSSYE. The CDR3 in its entirety is CASSPRRRRSSYEQYF.

Concerning this clone: The CDR3 end falls 3 residues outside the read, so it is completed with the germline J gene. This chain connects TRBV19 to TRBJ2-1; TRBD2 matches 9 bases. This CDR3 is 17 amino acids long. The ends lost 0 bases at V and 7 bases at J; junction bases unmatched: 10. Germline values: CDR1 LNHDA, CDR2 SQIVND (reference sequence). CDR3 bases read: TGTGCCAGTAGTATAGATGCGTTAGCGGGAGTGTTTAATGAG. Translated: CASSIDALAGVFNE. The entire CDR3 protein reads CASSIDALAGVFNEQFF.

Concerning this clone itself: With the read ending 3 residues before the CDR3 end, the germline J gene is used to fill in that end. This sequence joins TRBV5-1 and TRBJ1-3; 10 bases are shared with TRBD1. Germline trimming cut 4 bases from V and 4 bases from J; bases unmatched to any gene: 5. This CDR3 has 15 amino acids. The germline CDR1 and CDR2 sequences are SGHRS and YFSETQ. CDR3 loop: CASSIGQGEGNTIYF. Incomplete CDR3 DNA: TGCGCCAGCAGCATCGGACAGGGGGAAGGAAACACC.

About this clone itself: The CDR3 goes on 3 residues after the read ends, and that part is filled in from the germline J gene. The chain joins TRBV18 to TRBJ1-2; possible D gene TRBD1, 6 bases. Germline assignment: CDR1 KGHSH and CDR2 LQKENI. This CDR3 has 14 residues. Trimming shortened V by 6 bases and J by 5 bases, and 16 bases separated the two germline ends. The CDR3 loop is CASSLTGSEYGYTF. CDR3 DNA, as far as it was read: TGTGCCAGCTCGCTCACAGGGTCTGAGTATGGC. Supplemented by reference TRBV18 and TRBJ1-2, the full variable domain reads NAGVMQNPRHLVRRRGQEARLRCSPMKGHSHVYWYRQLPEEGLKFMVYLQKENIIDESGMPKERFSAEFPKEGPSILRIQQVVRGDSAAYFCASSLTGSEYGYTFGSGTRLTVV.

About this clone: Read sequence stops 3 residues before the CDR3 end, and the germline J gene provides the missing end. This rearrangement joins TRBV6-1 to TRBJ1-1; D call uncertain. Germline CDR1 MNHNS, CDR2 SASEGT. Trimming shortened V by 2 bases and J by 7 bases, and 11 bases separated the two germline ends. The CDR3 is 13 residues long. The CDR3 bases that were read are TGTGCCAGCAGTGAACCCTCCTTTAGTGAA. This translates into CASSEPSFSE. The complete CDR3 reads CASSEPSFSEAFF.

In the case of this clone: The DNA ends 3 residues before the CDR3 does, and the rest of the CDR3 is filled in from the germline J gene. The chain is built from TRBV19 and TRBJ2-5; D unclear. V lost 3 bases and J lost 4, with 15 bases in between. This CDR3 region has 15 residues. Germline V gives CDR1 LNHDA, CDR2 SQIVND (reference sequence). Incomplete CDR3 DNA: TGTGCCAGTAGTATGGCGTTTCAGCGCTCAGAGACC. It codes for CASSMAFQRSET. The CDR3 as a whole reads CASSMAFQRSETQYF.

With respect to this clone: The sequence runs out 3 residues before the end of the CDR3; the remainder is reconstructed from the germline J gene. This chain connects TRBV2 to TRBJ1-5, with 7 bases fitting TRBD1. Germline CDR1 SNHLY, CDR2 FYNNEI. V lost 6 bases, J lost 7 bases, and 12 bases stayed unmatched. The CDR3 totals 15 residues. The sequenced CDR3 bases are TGTGCCAGCAGCCCCCAGGGGGGTTCTTACCAGCCC. Translating gives CASSPQGGSYQP. The full CDR3 protein reads CASSPQGGSYQPQHF.

Note on this clone: The read falls 3 residues short of the CDR3 end, and the missing part is taken from the germline J gene. J is TRBJ1-4 and V is TRBV7-9; TRBD1 agrees at 8 bases. The CDR3 totals 15 residues. In germline, CDR1 is SEHNR, CDR2 FQNEAQ (reference sequence). V lost 2 bases, J lost 5 bases, and 4 bases stayed unmatched. The CDR3 protein is CASSLSQGANEKLFF. CDR3 bases read: TGTGCCAGCAGCTTAAGTCAGGGGGCAAATGAAAAA.

For this clone: The CDR3 is cut off 3 residues early in the read; its end comes from the germline J gene. This rearrangement joins TRBV7-2 to TRBJ2-7; tentative D call: TRBD2 (7 bases). This CDR3 is 15 amino acids long. Germline CDR1 is SGHTA and CDR2 is FQGNSA. V lost 5 bases, J lost 3 bases, and 17 bases lay in between. CDR3 amino acids: CASSGGATAGYEQYF. The covered CDR3 bases are TGTGCCAGCAGCGGGGGGGCCACGGCGGGCTACGAG. Complete variable domain (other parts from reference TRBV7-2 and TRBJ2-7): GAGVSQSPSNKVTEKGKDVELRCDPISGHTALYWYRQSLGQGLEFLIYFQGNSAPDKSGLPSDRFSAERTGGSVSTLTIQRTQQEDSAVYLCASSGGATAGYEQYFGPGTRLTVT.

Turning to this clone: The CDR3 is cut off 3 residues early in the read; its end comes from the germline J gene. J is TRBJ1-3 and V is TRBV7-8; D gene ambiguous. V dropped 4 bases and J dropped 4 bases, with 5 bases sitting between them. The CDR3 has 12 amino acids. Germline CDR1 and CDR2: SGHVS and FQNEAQ. The CDR3 sequence is CASSSQGNTIYF. The CDR3 bases that were read are TGTGCCAGCAGCTCCCAGGGAAACACC.

Concerning this clone: The CDR3 goes on 3 residues after the read ends, and that part is filled in from the germline J gene. The chain employs TRBV30 and TRBJ1-3; maybe TRBD1 (6 bases). This CDR3 contains 14 residues. Per the germline V gene, CDR1 is GTSNPN and CDR2 is SVGIG (reference sequence). The V and J ends lost 3 bases and 2 bases respectively, with 11 bases between them. The sequenced CDR3 bases are TGTGCCTGGAGCACAGGGACGGCTGGAAACACC. It encodes CAWSTGTAGNT. The full CDR3 is CAWSTGTAGNTIYF.

Comment on this clone: Read coverage stops 3 residues before the CDR3 terminus; the germline J gene supplies the remainder. This sequence joins TRBV6-2 or TRBV6-3 and TRBJ2-3; D may be TRBD2 (7 bases). CDR3 length equals 13 residues. CDR1 and CDR2 from the germline V gene are MNHEY and SVGEGT. V dropped 6 bases and J dropped 3 bases, with 10 bases sitting between them. CDR3 in amino acids: CASRGGGTDTQYF. The DNA read from the CDR3 is TGTGCCAGCAGGGGAGGGGGAACAGATACG.

Of note for this clone: Read data end 3 residues before the CDR3 end; the end is taken from the germline J gene. This chain links TRBV20-1 with TRBJ1-5; TRBD1 agrees at 10 bases. With V trimmed by 5 bases and J by 5 bases, 6 bases remained unmatched. CDR1 DFQATT and CDR2 SNEGSKA come from the germline V gene (reference sequence). This CDR3 region has 14 residues. The CDR3 bases that were read are TGCAGTGCTCCAGACAGGGGGCTGGATCAGCCC. Its protein product is CSAPDRGLDQP. The whole CDR3 protein reads CSAPDRGLDQPQHF.

Of note for this clone: Sequencing ends 3 residues short of the CDR3 end; the germline J gene provides the rest. The chain is built from TRBV4-1 and TRBJ2-5; 7 bases line up with TRBD2. The trim removed 0 bases at V and 7 bases at J, leaving 5 bases unmatched. Germline V lookup: CDR1 MGHRA, CDR2 YSYEKL. CDR3 size: 14 residues. The CDR3 protein is CASSQDRGVGTQYF. The part of the CDR3 DNA that was read is TGCGCCAGCAGCCAAGATCGGGGGGTGGGGACC.

Points on this clone: The CDR3 end falls 3 residues outside the read, so it is completed with the germline J gene. The rearrangement uses TRBV7-2 and TRBJ1-1; 7 bases are a match to TRBD1. Germline CDR1 reads SGHTA; CDR2 reads FQGNSA. V was pared by 5 bases and J by 4 bases, with 10 bases of the junction left unmatched. The CDR3 consists of 15 residues. The chain's CDR3 is CASSRLSTGVTEAFF. The covered CDR3 bases are TGTGCCAGCAGCCGTCTCTCCACAGGGGTCACTGAA.

A note on this clone: Coverage ceases 3 residues before the CDR3 finishes, and the germline J gene fills in the end. V usage is TRBV2 and J usage is TRBJ1-5; D unclear. V shed 2 bases and J shed 5 bases, with 7 bases lying between them. The germline gives CDR1 SNHLY, CDR2 FYNNEI. The CDR3 extends over 13 amino acids. CDR3 region: CASSENRDQPQHF. CDR3 DNA, as far as it was read: TGTGCCAGCAGTGAAAACAGAGATCAGCCC. The variable domain in full, with the rest retrieved from reference TRBV2 and TRBJ1-5, is EPEVTQTPSHQVTQMGQEVILRCVPISNHLYFYWYRQILGQKVEFLVSFYNNEISEKSEIFDDQFSVERPDGSNFTLKIRSTKLEDSAMYFCASSENRDQPQHFGDGTRLSIL.

In regard to this clone: The CDR3 extends 3 residues past the end of the read, so its final part is completed from the germline J gene. The rearrangement uses TRBV20-1 and TRBJ2-3; the D gene is possibly TRBD2 (5 bases). This CDR3 comprises 12 residues. CDR1 is DFQATT and CDR2 is SNEGSKA in the germline V gene (reference sequence). V shed 6 bases and J shed 3 bases, with 10 bases lying between them. The sequenced CDR3 bases are TGCAGTGCCTCCACTAGTACAGATACG. It specifies CSASTSTDT. In full, the CDR3 reads CSASTSTDTQYF.

With respect to this clone: The CDR3 end falls 3 residues outside the read, so it is completed with the germline J gene. This rearrangement joins TRBV5-4 to TRBJ2-1, with TRBD2 matching over 9 bases. V shed 3 bases, J shed 2 bases, and the junction held 3 bases outside the gene matches. This CDR3 has 15 amino acids. Germline V gives CDR1 SGHNT, CDR2 YYREEE (reference sequence). The CDR3 reads CASSSSGAAYNEQFF. Incomplete CDR3 DNA: TGTGCCAGCAGCTCTAGCGGGGCGGCCTACAATGAG.

Of note for this clone: The DNA ends 3 residues before the CDR3 does, and the rest of the CDR3 is filled in from the germline J gene. This chain links TRBV12-3 or TRBV12-4 with TRBJ2-5, with TRBD2 as a possible D gene (6 bases). The V gene lost 5 bases and the J gene lost 2 bases, with 18 bases spanning the gap. CDR3 length: 16 residues. CDR3 protein: CASSPGDRVQQETQYF. CDR3 bases read: TGTGCCAGCAGTCCGGGGGATAGAGTACAACAAGAGACC.